Each of the 9 T cell receptor beta chains below was sequenced from the same sample in a study of OX40 agonist ivuxolimab in advanced cancers. Sequencing was performed with immunoSEQ multiplex PCR; in TCRdb, only in-frame clones are kept and a portion is missing. The repertoire holds fewer than 15,000 clones, with roughly 89% as singletons. The sample in question was CD4+ or CD8+ T cells sorted from blood, obtained in a trial of the OX40 agonist ivuxolimab. These receptors came from an adult with an advanced solid tumor such as melanoma, head and neck, liver or kidney cancer.

The V and J genes are TRBV20-1 and TRBJ2-5; D uncertain. The CDR3 totals 11 residues. Trimming stripped 6 bases from V and 9 bases from J, with 14 bases between. The V gene's germline CDR1 is DFQATT and CDR2 SNEGSKA (reference sequence). This CDR3 reads CSAPQGWSQYF. CDR3 DNA sequence: TGCAGTGCCCCCCAAGGGTGGTCCCAGTACTTC.

This clone occurred once. The V gene is TRBV7-3, the J gene TRBJ2-1, with TRBD2 matching 8 bases. Germline values: CDR1 SGHTA, CDR2 FQGTGA. The CDR3 length is 12 residues. V was clipped by 5 bases and J by 12 bases; unmatched bases: 6. The CDR3 DNA reads as TGTGCCAGCAGCCCGAGGCGGGGGGCGCAGTTCTTC. Protein sequence: CASSPRRGAQFF. Based on the CDR3 plus reference TRBV7-3 and TRBJ2-1, the full variable domain is GAGVSQTPSNKVTEKGKYVELRCDPISGHTALYWYRQSLGQGPEFLIYFQGTGAADDSGLPNDRFFAVRPEGSVSTLKIQRTERGDSAVYLCASSPRRGAQFFGPGTRLTVL.

This clone appeared a few times. The J gene is TRBJ1-1, the V gene TRBV7-6; 8 bases are shared with TRBD1. The CDR3 totals 16 residues. The germline CDR1 and CDR2 sequences are SGHVS and FNYEAQ. The V segment lost 4 bases and the J segment 3 bases; nucleotides outside the gene matches: 10. CDR3 in DNA: TGTGCCAGCAGCTCGACAGGGGCCGCTGGTGACACTGAAGCTTTCTTT. Its protein is CASSSTGAAGDTEAFF.

The table lists this clone with a few counts. This chain links TRBV30 with TRBJ2-5; D tentatively fits TRBD1 or TRBD2 (6 bases each). Trimming removed 1 base at V and 5 bases at J, with 11 bases between. Germline values: CDR1 GTSNPN, CDR2 SVGIG (reference sequence). The CDR3 loop spans 13 amino acids. The CDR3 sequence: CAWSGGAGETQYF. CDR3 nucleotides: TGTGCCTGGAGTGGGGGGGCGGGGGAGACCCAGTACTTC.

The V and J genes are TRBV20-1 and TRBJ2-7; 7 positions agree with TRBD2. The germline gives CDR1 DFQATT, CDR2 SNEGSKA (reference sequence). Trimming at V came to 5 bases and at J to 2 bases, leaving 0 bases not matched to a gene. The CDR3 is 11 amino acids. DNA for the CDR3: TGCAGTGCTGCGGGGGCCTACGAGCAGTACTTC. Translating it yields CSAAGAYEQYF.

As DNA, the CDR3 is TGTGCCAGCAGCTTATGGACTAGCGGCAGCACAGATACGCAGTATTTT. The encoded protein is CASSLWTSGSTDTQYF. This chain connects TRBV7-9 to TRBJ2-3; 10 bases fit TRBD2. The CDR3 totals 16 residues. V lost 2 bases and J lost 0; bases outside the gene matches: 2. Germline values: CDR1 SEHNR, CDR2 FQNEAQ (reference sequence).

V is TRBV7-9 and J is TRBJ1-1; no firm D call. There are 12 residues in the CDR3. Deletions cut 3 bases from V and 5 bases from J, with 7 bases between. From germline, CDR1 is SEHNR and CDR2 FQNEAQ (reference sequence). The CDR3 sequence: CASSFPETEAFF. In DNA, the CDR3 is TGTGCCAGCAGCTTCCCGGAGACTGAAGCTTTCTTT. The entire variable domain, with the rest obtained from reference TRBV7-9 and TRBJ1-1, is as follows: DTGVSQNPRHKITKRGQNVTFRCDPISEHNRLYWYRQTLGQGPEFLTYFQNEAQLEKSRLLSDRFSAERPKGSFSTLEIQRTEQGDSAMYLCASSFPETEAFFGQGTRLTVV.

This chain joins TRBV7-9 and TRBJ1-3; D not resolved. V lost 5 bases to trimming and J lost 2 bases, with 10 bases between them. The CDR3 sequence is 14 residues long. CDR1 is SEHNR, CDR2 FQNEAQ, per germline (reference sequence). The CDR3 sequence is CASSGWAAGNTIYF. CDR3 in DNA: TGTGCCAGCAGCGGCTGGGCGGCTGGAAACACCATATATTTT.

The genes are TRBV7-8 and TRBJ2-7, with no clear D. Between the trimmed V and J ends, which lost 5 bases and 4 bases, there was a span of 18 bases. This CDR3 has 15 residues. Germline CDR1 SGHVS, CDR2 FQNEAQ. The CDR3 loop reads CASSKTFTSRYEQYF. For the CDR3, the DNA is TGTGCCAGCAGCAAAACATTTACCTCACGTTACGAGCAGTACTTC.